The clone carrying this T cell receptor beta chain was counted a few times. Its antigen is unidentified. The V gene lost 0 bases and the J gene lost 4 bases, with 10 bases spanning the gap. The length of the CDR3 is 15 residues. Germline V gene lookup returns CDR1 SGHTA and CDR2 FQGNSA. TCRdb reprocessed the RT-PCR reads with MiXCR, giving one entry per CDR3 protein. The sample includes about 540,000 distinct CDR3 sequences, approximately 15% of them seen just once. These data originate in a study of response to subunit inactivated influenza vaccine. Study findings and constraints: Seasonal influenza vaccination, on each occasion, was suggested by the authors to recruit few new T cells.

The chain employs TRBV7-2 and TRBJ2-1; D call uncertain. Sequencing used PBMCs from blood, obtained about 13 days after vaccination. The source is a man aged 45-65 years who received an inactivated influenza vaccine. CDR3 DNA: TGTGCCAGCAGCTTAGCGCCGGGTCTTTACAATGAGCAGTTCTTC. Residues: CASSLAPGLYNEQFF.